The T cell receptor beta chain under discussion was sequenced for a study of cytomegalovirus exposure and HLA in healthy donors. Repertoires were generated with immunoSEQ multiplex PCR, while TCRdb's copy carries only in-frame clones and drops some. There are 150,000 to 200,000 clones in the sample; around nine tenths occur only once, and 7.2% lies in the top ten. This CDR3 comprises 15 residues. V gave up 4 bases and J gave up 7 bases, with 14 bases separating them. CDR1 MNHEY and CDR2 SVGAGI come from the germline V gene. The sample taken for sequencing was PBMCs. The chain carries TRBV6-5 and TRBJ1-6; no clear D. The sequence was obtained from a man aged 30 to 39 in good health and CMV-seropositive. CDR3 DNA: TGTGCCAGCAGTTCCCCGACTTACGGCAATTCACCCCTCCACTTT. Its protein is CASSSPTYGNSPLHF.